What follows are 29 T cell receptor beta chains derived from one specimen sequenced in a study of blood T cell repertoires in COVID-19. Generated by immunoSEQ multiplex PCR, the TCRdb table keeps only in-frame clones and is missing some. This sample yields 200,000 to 250,000 clones, of which over 80% are seen a single time; about 1% belongs to the top ten. The material sequenced was PBMCs or T cells enriched from blood (not recorded which). The receptors shown here come from a man between 45 and 60 years old who had been exposed to COVID-19.

The J gene is TRBJ1-4, the V gene TRBV14, with D unresolved. The CDR3 is 14 amino acids. Trimming left V 4 bases short and J 2 bases short, with 8 bases between. Germline V gene sequence: CDR1 SGHDN, CDR2 FVKESK. The CDR3 loop reads CASSLQLTNEKLFF. The CDR3, as DNA: TGTGCCAGCAGCCTACAGCTCACTAATGAAAAACTGTTTTTT.

This chain links TRBV6-5 with TRBJ1-1, with TRBD1 identical over 9 bases. The germline V gene has CDR1 MNHEY and CDR2 SVGAGI. V dropped 8 bases and J dropped 0; count of bases not matched to a gene: 7. CDR3 length equals 15 residues. CDR3 nucleotide sequence: TGTGCCAGCCGGGACAGGGATTACATGAACACTGAAGCTTTCTTT. It encodes CASRDRDYMNTEAFF.

This chain connects TRBV6-6 to TRBJ2-7; tentative D call: TRBD1 (6 bases). CDR1 is MNHNY, CDR2 SVGAGI, per germline (reference sequence). V was pared by 5 bases and J by 1 base, with 9 bases between. This CDR3 has 13 residues. The CDR3 protein is CASSPDRSYEQYV. CDR3 in DNA: TGTGCCAGCAGTCCCGACAGGTCCTACGAGCAGTACGTC.

This sequence joins TRBV28 and TRBJ1-2; 8 bases are a match to TRBD1. V lost 5 bases, J lost 5 bases, and 7 bases stayed unmatched. This CDR3 has 14 residues. Looked up from germline, CDR1 is MDHEN and CDR2 is SYDVKM. In nucleotides, the CDR3 is TGTGCCAGCAGTACTTCTACAGGGGGTTATGGCTACACCTTC. Protein product: CASSTSTGGYGYTF.

The genes are TRBV28 and TRBJ1-1; a weak D match, TRBD1 (6 bases). CDR1 is MDHEN, CDR2 SYDVKM, per germline. The CDR3 is made up of 12 amino acids. Trimming took 6 bases from V and 8 from J, leaving 13 bases between them. The CDR3 sequence is CASRTWGLEAFF. The CDR3, as DNA: TGTGCCAGCAGGACGTGGGGGCTGGAAGCTTTCTTT.

This sequence joins TRBV19 and TRBJ1-1, with a tentative D call TRBD1 (6 bases). V dropped 5 bases and J dropped 3 bases, with 10 bases sitting between them. This CDR3 is 13 amino acids long. Per the germline V gene, CDR1 is LNHDA and CDR2 is SQIVND (reference sequence). The CDR3 protein is CASSGQTYTEAFF. For the CDR3, the DNA is TGTGCCAGTAGTGGACAGACTTACACTGAAGCTTTCTTT.

This chain joins TRBV28 and TRBJ1-2, with D possibly being TRBD1 (6 bases). Trimming left V 5 bases short and J 4 bases short, with 14 bases between. The CDR3 has 14 residues. Per the germline V gene, CDR1 is MDHEN and CDR2 is SYDVKM. The DNA of the CDR3 is TGTGCCAGCAGTGCCCGACAGGAGCCCTATGGCTACACCTTC. This encodes CASSARQEPYGYTF.

V and J are TRBV21-1 and TRBJ1-1; the DNA was not used to check the table's D call, TRBD1. TRBV21-1 has pseudogene status. This CDR3 spans 16 amino acids. The CDR3 DNA reads as TGTGCCAGCAGCAAAGGAATCAGGGGGCTGCGAACTGAAGCTTTCTTT. It specifies CASSKGIRGLRTEAFF.

CDR3: CASSFSSYEQYF. In DNA form, the CDR3 reads TGTGCCAGCAGTTTTAGCTCCTACGAGCAGTACTTC. The rearrangement links TRBV6-6 to TRBJ2-7; D remains ambiguous. Per the germline V gene, CDR1 is MNHNY and CDR2 is SVGAGI (reference sequence). Trimming shortened V by 4 bases and J by 0 bases, and 4 bases separated the two germline ends. The CDR3 has 12 amino acids.

This rearrangement joins TRBV11-2 to TRBJ1-5, with TRBD1 identical over 8 bases. The CDR3 runs 13 residues. Germline CDR1 is SGHAT and CDR2 is FQNNGV. V lost 5 bases and J lost 7; bases outside the gene matches: 4. The chain's CDR3 is CASSVYRGQPQHF. Here the CDR3 DNA reads TGTGCCAGCAGCGTCTACAGGGGGCAGCCCCAGCATTTT.

The chain links TRBV4-2 to TRBJ2-2; D possibly corresponds to TRBD1 (5 bases). V lost 4 bases and J 1 base, leaving 13 bases between the germline ends. The CDR3 is 16 residues long. The germline CDR1 and CDR2 sequences are LGHNA and YNFKEQ. CDR3: CASSPQTRGNTGELFF. The CDR3 DNA follows: TGTGCCAGCAGCCCCCAAACAAGGGGGAACACCGGGGAGCTGTTTTTT.

The CDR3 region has the DNA TGCGCCAGCAGCTTCTGGGAGCACAATGAGCAGTTCTTC. As protein: CASSFWEHNEQFF. This chain uses TRBV5-1 with TRBJ2-1; perhaps TRBD2 as D (5 bases). The V gene lost 2 bases and the J gene lost 5 bases, with 8 bases spanning the gap. This CDR3 comprises 13 residues. Germline loops: CDR1 SGHRS, CDR2 YFSETQ.

The V gene is TRBV28, the J gene TRBJ1-6; possibly TRBD1 for D (5 bases). Germline lookup yields CDR1 MDHEN and CDR2 SYDVKM. CDR3 length equals 17 residues. V was pared by 6 bases and J by 5 bases, with 20 bases between. The CDR3 reads CASSRIQDYSDNSPLHF. The CDR3 nucleotides read TGTGCCAGCAGCCGCATACAGGACTATTCCGATAATTCACCCCTCCACTTT.

J is TRBJ1-2 and V is TRBV28; 11 bases fit TRBD1. Germline CDR1 and CDR2: MDHEN and SYDVKM. This CDR3 spans 16 amino acids. V lost 5 bases to trimming and J lost 4 bases; unmatched junction nucleotides: 9. The DNA of the CDR3 is TGTGCCAGCAGTGTTTATAGGACAGGGGGCGCCTATGGCTACACCTTC. Translating it yields CASSVYRTGGAYGYTF.

V usage is TRBV14 and J usage is TRBJ1-4; no clear D gene. Per the germline V gene, CDR1 is SGHDN and CDR2 is FVKESK. The CDR3 totals 12 residues. V was shortened by 7 bases and J by 2 bases, with 5 bases between the two germline ends. The CDR3 here is CASKRTNEKLFF. The CDR3 DNA sequence: TGTGCCAGCAAGAGGACTAATGAAAAACTGTTTTTT. Supplemented by reference TRBV14 and TRBJ1-4, the full variable domain reads EAGVTQFPSHSVIEKGQTVTLRCDPISGHDNLYWYRRVMGKEIKFLLHFVKESKQDESGMPNNRFLAERTGGTYSTLKVQPAELEDSGVYFCASKRTNEKLFFGSGTQLSVL.

The rearrangement joins TRBV12-3 or TRBV12-4 to TRBJ2-3; unclear D gene. V dropped 2 bases and J dropped 5 bases, with 5 bases sitting between them. The CDR3 has 12 amino acids. CDR3 coding DNA: TGTGCCAGCAGTTTAACAGTAGATACGCAGTATTTT. It yields the protein CASSLTVDTQYF.

The chain recombines TRBV2 with TRBJ1-2; possibly TRBD1 for D (6 bases). This CDR3 region has 14 residues. The ends were cut back, 5 bases at V and 4 bases at J, with 14 bases in the middle. Germline values: CDR1 SNHLY, CDR2 FYNNEI. Here the CDR3 DNA reads TGTGCCAGCAGTACGGACAGTCCTTTCTATGGCTACACCTTC. Protein sequence: CASSTDSPFYGYTF.

The CDR3 is CAISSGTGYQPQHF. Here the CDR3 DNA reads TGTGCCATCAGCTCCGGGACAGGGTATCAGCCCCAGCATTTT. V gene TRBV10-3 combines with J gene TRBJ1-5, with 9 nucleotides matching TRBD1. Germline loops: CDR1 ENHRY, CDR2 SYGVKD. The length of the CDR3 is 14 residues. The V segment lost 6 bases and the J segment 5 bases; nucleotides outside the gene matches: 5.

Only one count was recorded for this clone. V usage is TRBV5-1 and J usage is TRBJ1-3; TRBD1 might be the D (6 bases). From germline, CDR1 is SGHRS and CDR2 YFSETQ. The CDR3 is 14 amino acids. Trimming removed 4 bases at V and 3 bases at J, with 11 bases between. The CDR3 bases are TGCGCCAGCAGCCTTATACAGGGTGGAAACACCATATATTTT. Its translation: CASSLIQGGNTIYF.

The chain uses TRBV30 and TRBJ1-1; a weak D match, TRBD1 (6 bases). CDR3 length: 14 residues. Per the germline V gene, CDR1 is GTSNPN and CDR2 is SVGIG (reference sequence). V was cut by 5 bases and J by 10 bases, with 23 bases left in between. CDR3 in amino acids: CAWRAKLTGFGAFF. The DNA for the CDR3 is TGTGCCTGGCGTGCTAAACTGACAGGTTTCGGAGCTTTCTTT.

The gene calls are TRBV5-1 and TRBJ2-7; weak D call: TRBD1 (5 bases). V lost 1 base to trimming and J lost 5 bases, with 10 bases between them. CDR1 and CDR2 from the germline V gene are SGHRS and YFSETQ. The CDR3 spans 13 residues. The CDR3 loop is CASSLIGENEQYV. The DNA for the CDR3 is TGCGCCAGCAGCTTGATAGGGGAAAACGAGCAGTACGTC.

The chain combines TRBV5-1 with TRBJ1-1, with D tentatively TRBD1 (5 bases). Germline lookup yields CDR1 SGHRS and CDR2 YFSETQ. The CDR3 has 15 amino acids. Trimming removed 2 bases from V and 3 bases from J, with 14 bases in between. The CDR3 region has the DNA TGCGCCAGCAGCTTAAGGGGCAGAGCTGACACTGAAGCTTTCTTT. It translates to CASSLRGRADTEAFF.

A single count supports this clone. This rearrangement joins TRBV7-3 to TRBJ2-2; tentative D call: TRBD1 (6 bases). The CDR3 contains 14 residues. The germline V and J ends were trimmed by 1 base and 7 bases, with 10 bases remaining between them. Germline V gives CDR1 SGHTA, CDR2 FQGTGA. CDR3 region: CASSLNAGVGELFF. CDR3 coding DNA: TGTGCCAGCAGCTTAAATGCAGGGGTCGGGGAGCTGTTTTTT.

This chain connects TRBV3-1 (or the pseudogene TRBV3-2) to TRBJ2-7, with D tentatively TRBD2 (5 bases). Per the germline V gene, CDR1 is LGHDT and CDR2 is YNNKEL (reference sequence). V lost 3 bases and J 4 bases, leaving 13 bases between the germline ends. The CDR3 loop spans 14 amino acids. CDR3 DNA: TGTGCCAGCAGCCATTTAGCGACTGGATACGAGCAGTACTTC. Translated: CASSHLATGYEQYF.

This chain uses TRBV28 with TRBJ1-1; perhaps TRBD1 as D (6 bases). V was trimmed by 11 bases and J by 3 bases, leaving 13 bases between them. There are 12 residues in the CDR3. CDR1 MDHEN and CDR2 SYDVKM come from the germline V gene. The CDR3 nucleotides read TGTGCCGGGGGGGGGCTTGACACTGAAGCTTTCTTT. The encoded protein is CAGGGLDTEAFF.

The CDR3 protein is CASSRGVANEKLFF. The CDR3 DNA sequence: TGTGCCAGCAGCCGGGGGGTTGCTAATGAAAAACTGTTTTTT. The rearrangement links TRBV3-1 (or the pseudogene TRBV3-2) to TRBJ1-4; the D gene is possibly TRBD1 (5 bases). This CDR3 region has 14 residues. The V gene lost 4 bases and the J gene lost 3 bases, with 9 bases spanning the gap. CDR1 LGHDT and CDR2 YNNKEL come from the germline V gene (reference sequence).

The chain carries TRBV18 and TRBJ1-2, with a weak D call TRBD1 (5 bases). CDR1 and CDR2 (germline): KGHSH, LQKENI. V was trimmed by 2 bases and J by 3 bases, leaving 22 bases between them. The CDR3 is made up of 18 amino acids. CDR3 region: CASSPSAGPGGFHYGYTF. Written as DNA, the CDR3 is TGTGCCAGCTCACCATCGGCGGGACCCGGCGGGTTTCACTATGGCTACACCTTC.

This chain uses TRBV28 with TRBJ1-1; 8 bases agree with TRBD1. Germline loops: CDR1 MDHEN, CDR2 SYDVKM. V dropped 7 bases and J dropped 7; count of bases not matched to a gene: 8. There are 13 residues in the CDR3. The CDR3 protein is CASNGQGVGEAFF. The CDR3, as DNA: TGTGCCAGCAACGGACAGGGTGTTGGTGAAGCTTTCTTT.

V gene TRBV10-3 combines with J gene TRBJ2-7; D gene unclear. The CDR3 has 11 residues. V was shortened by 3 bases and J by 3 bases, with 3 bases between the two germline ends. The germline V gene encodes CDR1 ENHRY and CDR2 SYGVKD. CDR3: CAISDGYEQYV. The CDR3 DNA is TGTGCCATCAGTGACGGCTACGAGCAGTACGTC.